The 28 T cell receptor beta chains below come from one sample, sequenced in a study of metastatic and nonmetastatic thyroid tumors. TCRdb re-called the PCR reads through MiXCR. The sample shows about 69,000 clones, 14% of them seen only once. Thyroid surgery had not been preceded by any treatment in any patient. Material for sequencing was blood. These receptors were taken from a male donor with papillary thyroid cancer or a benign thyroid nodule (not recorded which). Some clones in this sample may be carry-over from other donors' samples.

V and J are TRBV6-2 or TRBV6-3 and TRBJ2-1, with 12 nucleotides matching TRBD2. Per the germline V gene, CDR1 is MNHEY and CDR2 is SVGEGT. V lost 8 bases to trimming and J lost 7 bases; unmatched junction nucleotides: 3. There are 13 residues in the CDR3. CDR3 sequence: CASGLAGSNEQFF. The CDR3 DNA is TGTGCCAGCGGACTAGCGGGAAGTAATGAGCAGTTCTTC.

This clone was counted ten times or more. The chain recombines TRBV7-8 with TRBJ2-1; weak D call: TRBD2 (5 bases). This CDR3 contains 12 residues. Per the germline V gene, CDR1 is SGHVS and CDR2 is FQNEAQ. V shed 2 bases and J shed 8 bases, with 7 bases lying between them. Here the CDR3 reads CASSLRADEQFF. As DNA, the CDR3 is TGTGCCAGCAGCTTAAGAGCGGATGAGCAGTTCTTC.

This clone was observed many times. The rearrangement joins TRBV5-1 to TRBJ2-7, with D possibly called TRBD1 or TRBD2 (5 bases each). Trimming shortened V by 4 bases and J by 1 base, and 12 bases separated the two germline ends. CDR3 length equals 14 residues. The germline gives CDR1 SGHRS, CDR2 YFSETQ. CDR3 in amino acids: CASSRGPESYEQYV. For the CDR3, the DNA is TGCGCCAGCAGCCGGGGACCGGAGTCCTACGAGCAGTACGTC.

This clone was seen many times. The chain couples TRBV20-1 to TRBJ1-2; the match to TRBD1 covers 7 bases. This CDR3 spans 14 amino acids. V shed 7 bases, J shed 4 bases, and the junction held 12 bases outside the gene matches. Germline CDR1 is DFQATT and CDR2 is SNEGSKA (reference sequence). DNA of the CDR3: TGCAGTGACATACCGAGGGGGCCTAGCTATGGCTACACCTTC. This translates into CSDIPRGPSYGYTF.

This clone was counted ten times or more. The chain couples TRBV28 to TRBJ1-1; D may be TRBD1 (6 bases). In germline, CDR1 is MDHEN, CDR2 SYDVKM. V was pared by 5 bases and J by 2 bases, with 15 bases between. This CDR3 contains 15 residues. CDR3 coding DNA: TGTGCCAGCAGTCTATTTCGGGGGGCTAACACTGAAGCTTTCTTT. Translated, it gives CASSLFRGANTEAFF.

This clone has at least ten counts. V is TRBV10-3 and J is TRBJ2-2; D tentatively fits TRBD1 or TRBD2 (5 bases each). Trimming stripped 8 bases from V and 6 bases from J, with 13 bases between. The germline V gene has CDR1 ENHRY and CDR2 SYGVKD. This CDR3 contains 13 residues. The CDR3 DNA follows: TGTGCCATCGGGACCGACCGATCCGGGGAGCTGTTTTTT. Translated: CAIGTDRSGELFF.

This clone was detected many times. This chain connects TRBV29-1 to TRBJ1-3, with no clear D. Trimming left V 2 bases short and J 3 bases short, with 8 bases between. There are 13 residues in the CDR3. Germline CDR1 and CDR2: SQVTM and ANQGSEA. The CDR3 bases are TGCAGCGTTGAAACTTTGTTTGGAAACACCATATATTTT. Its translation: CSVETLFGNTIYF. The entire variable domain, with the rest obtained from reference TRBV29-1 and TRBJ1-3, is as follows: SAVISQKPSRDICQRGTSLTIQCQVDSQVTMMFWYRQQPGQSLTLIATANQGSEATYESGFVIDKFPISRPNLTFSTLTVSNMSPEDSSIYLCSVETLFGNTIYFGEGSWLTVV.

This clone was counted a few times. Given a much more abundant clone one base away, this may be a read error. The rearrangement links TRBV3-1 to TRBJ1-5, with TRBD1 as a possible D gene (5 bases). V was trimmed by 6 bases and J by 5 bases, leaving 14 bases between them. Germline-derived CDR1 and CDR2 are LGHDT and YNNKEL (reference sequence). The CDR3 contains 14 residues. Here the CDR3 reads CASSIGQLDQPQHF. The CDR3 DNA sequence: TGTGCCAGCAGTATCGGACAACTCGATCAGCCCCAGCATTTT. The whole variable domain, remainder taken from reference TRBV3-1 and TRBJ1-5, is DTAVSQTPKYLVTQMGNDKSIKCEQNLGHDTMYWYKQDSKKFLKIMFSYNNKELIINETVPNRFSPKSPDKAHLNLHINSLELGDSAVYFCASSIGQLDQPQHFGDGTRLSIL.

This clone has at least ten counts. This sequence joins TRBV7-2 and TRBJ1-5; D is unclear. The V end was cut by 1 base, the J end by 4 bases, with 5 bases between. CDR1 is SGHTA and CDR2 is FQGNSA in the germline V gene. This CDR3 has 13 amino acids. The CDR3 bases are TGTGCCAGCAGCTTAGGGGCTAATCAGCCCCAGCATTTT. This encodes CASSLGANQPQHF. The whole variable domain, remainder taken from reference TRBV7-2 and TRBJ1-5, is GAGVSQSPSNKVTEKGKDVELRCDPISGHTALYWYRQSLGQGLEFLIYFQGNSAPDKSGLPSDRFSAERTGGSVSTLTIQRTQQEDSAVYLCASSLGANQPQHFGDGTRLSIL.

The sample holds many counts of this clone. This may be a read error, as it is one base from a much larger clone. This chain uses TRBV30 with TRBJ1-2, with D perhaps matching TRBD1 (5 bases). The germline V gene has CDR1 GTSNPN and CDR2 SVGIG (reference sequence). The germline V and J ends were trimmed by 0 bases and 9 bases, with 14 bases remaining between them. This CDR3 has 13 residues. The DNA for the CDR3 is TGTGCCTGGAGTGTAGGAGGGGCGGGTAGCTACACCTTC. Protein product: CAWSVGGAGSYTF.

The table lists this clone with many counts. This chain connects TRBV20-1 to TRBJ2-7; 16 bases map to TRBD2. CDR3 length: 15 residues. J lost 6 bases, V lost 5 bases, and 7 bases had no gene match. Germline CDR1 is DFQATT and CDR2 is SNEGSKA (reference sequence). In DNA, the CDR3 is TGCAGTGCTGCGGAAGGGACTAGCGGGAGGGCCGAGCAGTACGTC. Residues: CSAAEGTSGRAEQYV.

The J gene is TRBJ2-7, the V gene TRBV6-2 or TRBV6-3; D is unclear. CDR1 MNHEY and CDR2 SVGEGT come from the germline V gene. There are 14 residues in the CDR3. The CDR3 DNA reads as TGTGCCAGCCGAAAAGAATCTTCGGTCTACGGGCAGTACGTC. Its protein is CASRKESSVYGQYV.

This clone was detected ten times or more. The chain links TRBV11-1 to TRBJ2-3; 8 nucleotides align to TRBD2. The CDR3 consists of 16 residues. The ends lost 5 bases at V and 0 bases at J; junction bases unmatched: 7. Germline V CDR1 and CDR2: SGHAT, FQDESV (reference sequence). In DNA form, the CDR3 reads TGTGCCAGCAGCCCCTCTAGCGGGTCTAGCACAGATACGCAGTATTTT. Translating gives CASSPSSGSSTDTQYF.

This clone was seen many times. CDR3 nucleotides: TGTGCCAGCAGCTTGTTTAGCGGGGGCCAAGAGACCCAGTACTTC. Protein: CASSLFSGGQETQYF. The chain recombines TRBV5-4 with TRBJ2-5; 9 nucleotides align to TRBD2. The CDR3 covers 15 residues. Germline CDR1 and CDR2: SGHNT and YYREEE (reference sequence). V lost 1 base to trimming and J lost 1 base; unmatched junction nucleotides: 2. Based on the CDR3 plus reference TRBV5-4 and TRBJ2-5, the full variable domain is ETGVTQSPTHLIKTRGQQVTLRCSSQSGHNTVSWYQQALGQGPQFIFQYYREEENGRGNFPPRFSGLQFPNYSSELNVNALELDDSALYLCASSLFSGGQETQYFGPGTRLLVL.

This clone was recorded at least ten times. J is TRBJ2-5 and V is TRBV9; TRBD2 aligns across 12 bases. This CDR3 contains 17 residues. Germline values: CDR1 SGDLS, CDR2 YYNGEE. V dropped 0 bases and J dropped 4; count of bases not matched to a gene: 7. The DNA of the CDR3 is TGTGCCAGCAGCGTAGGGACTAGCGGGAACAGTATAGAGACCCAGTACTTC. This gives the protein CASSVGTSGNSIETQYF.

This clone was counted only a few times. The rearrangement links TRBV6-7 to TRBJ1-5, with a possible D match to TRBD1 (5 bases). TRBV6-7 is assigned to the ORF class and has an uncertain function. This CDR3 is built from 15 residues. Trimming removed 2 bases at V and 1 base at J, with 9 bases between. The CDR3 spells CASSYGGWSNQPQHF. Written as DNA, the CDR3 is TGTGCCAGCAGTTACGGGGGTTGGAGCAATCAGCCCCAGCATTTT.

This clone has a count of ten or more. The J gene is TRBJ2-2, the V gene TRBV20-1; possibly TRBD1 or TRBD2 for D (5 bases each). This CDR3 has 14 amino acids. The V end was cut by 3 bases, the J end by 2 bases, with 10 bases between. CDR1 and CDR2 from the germline V gene are DFQATT and SNEGSKA (reference sequence). CDR3 coding DNA: TGCAGTGCTAGCCCGGGGCCTAACACCGGGGAGCTGTTTTTT. Amino acid sequence: CSASPGPNTGELFF.

In its sample, this clone was seen many times. The rearrangement links TRBV27 to TRBJ2-7, with TRBD2 identical over 12 bases. The CDR3 has 15 residues. V lost 6 bases and J lost 3; bases outside the gene matches: 6. Germline CDR1 and CDR2: MNHEY and SMNVEV (reference sequence). CDR3 amino acids: CASSHGLAGYYEQYF. The DNA of the CDR3 is TGTGCCAGCAGCCATGGACTAGCGGGATACTACGAGCAGTACTTC.

In its sample, this clone was seen once. An end of the junction differs from the germline gene, which may be a read error. The chain is built from TRBV7-2 and TRBJ2-5; D might be TRBD2 (7 bases). This CDR3 is 15 amino acids long. CDR1 SGHTA and CDR2 FQGNSA come from the germline V gene. CDR3 region: CASSLVTSWTETQYF. The CDR3 region has the DNA TGTGCCAGCAGCTTAGTGACTAGCTGGACAGAGACACAGTACTTC.

This clone was picked up a small number of times. The J gene is TRBJ2-2, the V gene TRBV3-1; maybe TRBD1 (6 bases). From germline, CDR1 is LGHDT and CDR2 YNNKEL (reference sequence). The CDR3 has 15 amino acids. V lost 3 bases and J 3 bases, leaving 11 bases between the germline ends. CDR3 bases: TGTGCCAGCAGCCAGCAAACAGGGTACACCGGGGAGCTGTTTTTT. This gives the protein CASSQQTGYTGELFF.

This clone has at least ten counts. At one of its ends the junction is not consistent with the germline gene, which may arise from a read error. Other DNA sequences in the sample encode the same CDR3. The chain combines TRBV27 with TRBJ2-7; D is unclear. Germline V gene lookup returns CDR1 MNHEY and CDR2 SMNVEV (reference sequence). The CDR3 runs to 14 residues. CDR3 bases: TGTGCCAGCAGTTTTAACCCAGGCCCCTACGAACAGTACTTC. It specifies CASSFNPGPYEQYF.

This clone was counted at least ten times. This same CDR3 is encoded by further DNA sequences in the sample. CDR3 coding DNA: TGTGCCAGCAGTGGGACGGGAGGCAATCAGCCCCAGCATTTT. It translates to CASSGTGGNQPQHF. This chain uses TRBV2 with TRBJ1-5; no reliable D call. Germline V gives CDR1 SNHLY, CDR2 FYNNEI. The CDR3 contains 14 residues. Deletions cut 4 bases from V and 2 bases from J, with 9 bases between.

This clone was counted at least ten times. V usage is TRBV30 and J usage is TRBJ2-5; D gene unclear. Germline CDR1 reads GTSNPN; CDR2 reads SVGIG (reference sequence). V was cut by 0 bases and J by 2 bases, with 10 bases left in between. The CDR3 runs 14 residues. The CDR3 region has the DNA TGTGCCTGGAGTGTAGGAGTATCTCAAGAGACCCAGTACTTC. Translating it yields CAWSVGVSQETQYF.

This clone was counted many times. This specimen includes other DNA sequences encoding the same CDR3. This chain joins TRBV29-1 and TRBJ1-1; 8 nucleotides line up with TRBD1. The CDR3 has 13 residues. V was pared by 8 bases and J by 1 base, with 6 bases of the junction left unmatched. CDR1 and CDR2 (germline): SQVTM, ANQGSEA. CDR3 sequence reads: CSHTGTGNTEAFF. DNA of the CDR3: TGCAGCCATACCGGGACAGGGAACACTGAAGCTTTCTTT. The full variable domain, rest sourced from reference TRBV29-1 and TRBJ1-1, is SAVISQKPSRDICQRGTSLTIQCQVDSQVTMMFWYRQQPGQSLTLIATANQGSEATYESGFVIDKFPISRPNLTFSTLTVSNMSPEDSSIYLCSHTGTGNTEAFFGQGTRLTVV.

This sequence joins TRBV28 and TRBJ2-7; perhaps D is TRBD1 or TRBD2 (5 bases each). This CDR3 has 15 amino acids. CDR1 MDHEN and CDR2 SYDVKM come from the germline V gene. The V end lost 6 bases, the J end lost 3 bases, and 18 bases lay between the germline ends. CDR3 protein: CASSLGCGAGYEQYF. For the CDR3, the DNA is TGTGCCAGCAGCCTTGGGTGTGGGGCGGGCTACGAGCAGTACTTC. The full variable domain, its missing parts supplied by reference TRBV28 and TRBJ2-7, is DVKVTQSSRYLVKRTGEKVFLECVQDMDHENMFWYRQDPGLGLRLIYFSYDVKMKEKGDIPEGYSVSREKKERFSLILESASTNQTSMYLCASSLGCGAGYEQYFGPGTRLTVT.

This clone appeared many times. This clone may be a read error of a much larger clone one base away. At the DNA level, this CDR3 is encoded by other sequences in the same sample as well. This chain links TRBV12-3 or TRBV12-4 with TRBJ2-1, with D perhaps TRBD1 (5 bases). This CDR3 has 13 amino acids. The V and J ends lost 3 bases and 7 bases respectively, with 10 bases between them. This CDR3 is CASSLGQGNEQFF. The CDR3 DNA is TGTGCCAGCAGTTTGGGGCAGGGTAATGAGCAGTTCTTC.

This clone came up many times. Given a much more abundant clone one base away, this may be a read error. The chain joins TRBV27 to TRBJ2-7; 10 bases agree with TRBD2. The CDR3 is 16 amino acids. Germline CDR1 reads MNHEY; CDR2 reads SMNVEV (reference sequence). The CDR3: CAGSLTSGSPLGEQYF. The CDR3 DNA is TGTGCCGGCAGTTTGACTAGCGGGTCTCCCCTAGGCGAGCAGTACTTC.

The chain couples TRBV12-3 or TRBV12-4 to TRBJ2-7, with D possibly being TRBD1 (5 bases). The V end was cut by 6 bases, the J end by 2 bases, with 11 bases between. The CDR3 has 13 residues. The CDR3 DNA reads TGTGCCAGCAGCCAGACAGAGACCTACGAGCAGTACTTC. Amino acids: CASSQTETYEQYF.